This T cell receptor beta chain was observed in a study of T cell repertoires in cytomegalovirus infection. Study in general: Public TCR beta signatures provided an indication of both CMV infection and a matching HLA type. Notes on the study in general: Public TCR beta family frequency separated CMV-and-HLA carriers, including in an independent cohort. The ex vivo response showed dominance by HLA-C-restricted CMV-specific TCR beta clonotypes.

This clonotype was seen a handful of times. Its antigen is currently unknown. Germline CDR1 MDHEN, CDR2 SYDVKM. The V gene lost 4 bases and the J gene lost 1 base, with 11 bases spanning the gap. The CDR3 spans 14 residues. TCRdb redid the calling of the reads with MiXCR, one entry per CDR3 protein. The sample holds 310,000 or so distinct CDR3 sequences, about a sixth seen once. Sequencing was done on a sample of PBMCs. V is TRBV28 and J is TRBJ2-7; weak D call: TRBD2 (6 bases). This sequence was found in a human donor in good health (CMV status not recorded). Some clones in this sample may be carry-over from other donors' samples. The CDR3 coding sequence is TGTGCCAGCAGTTCTTGGGCGGGGTCCTACGAGCAGTACTTC. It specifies CASSSWAGSYEQYF.